What follows are 13 T cell receptor beta chains derived from one specimen sequenced in a study of T cell repertoires in cytomegalovirus infection. One entry per CDR3 protein results from TCRdb running MiXCR on the reads. The sample lists over 100,000 distinct CDR3 sequences; about 30% were seen once. These receptors are not linked to any known antigen. The sample here was CD8+ T cells from cultured PBMCs, taken from culture after CMV antigen stimulation. Source of these receptors: a human donor in good health (CMV status not recorded). Some clones in this sample may be carry-over from other donors' samples.

To note about this clonotype: Compared with germline, one end of the junction differs, possibly owing to a read error. The rearrangement joins TRBV6-6 to TRBJ1-6; D is possibly TRBD1 (6 bases). CDR1 and CDR2 (germline): MNHNY, SVGAGI (reference sequence). The CDR3 consists of 13 residues. CDR3 sequence reads: CASSGYRDSPFHF. The CDR3 nucleotides read TGTGCCAGCAGTGGGTACAGGGATTCACCCTTCCACTTT.

The chain is built from TRBV5-1 and TRBJ1-3, with a tentative D call TRBD1 (5 bases). With 0 bases removed from V and 0 bases from J, the gap between germline ends came to 10 bases. The germline CDR1 and CDR2 sequences are SGHRS and YFSETQ. The CDR3 loop spans 16 amino acids. CDR3 DNA sequence: TGCGCCAGCAGCTTGGCAGGGAGGGCCTCTGGAAACACCATATATTTT. The encoded protein is CASSLAGRASGNTIYF.

This clonotype was seen repeatedly, ten times or more. The rearrangement links TRBV11-3 to TRBJ2-1; TRBD2 matches at 11 bases. This CDR3 region has 14 residues. The V gene end was trimmed by 6 bases and the J gene end by 10 bases; junction bases not matched to a gene: 8. Germline loops: CDR1 SGHNT, CDR2 YENEEA. CDR3 sequence reads: CASSKASGGLEQFF. CDR3 in DNA: TGTGCCAGCAGTAAGGCTAGCGGGGGGTTAGAGCAGTTCTTC. Complete variable domain (other parts from reference TRBV11-3 and TRBJ2-1): EAGVVQSPRYKIIEKKQPVAFWCNPISGHNTLYWYLQNLGQGPELLIRYENEEAVDDSQLPKDRFSAERLKGVDSTLKIQPAELGDSAVYLCASSKASGGLEQFFGPGTRLTVL.

This clonotype has only a few counts. V usage is TRBV4-1 and J usage is TRBJ1-3; the D gene is possibly TRBD1 (6 bases). The germline V and J ends were trimmed by 0 bases and 4 bases, with 16 bases remaining between them. The germline V gene encodes CDR1 MGHRA and CDR2 YSYEKL. The CDR3 is 17 amino acids. DNA for the CDR3: TGCGCCAGCAGCCAAGATGTGGGACAACTTTTAGGAAACACCATATATTTT. Its translation: CASSQDVGQLLGNTIYF.

V usage is TRBV27 and J usage is TRBJ1-6; D remains unclear. Germline V gene sequence: CDR1 MNHEY, CDR2 SMNVEV (reference sequence). The CDR3 loop spans 13 amino acids. The germline V and J ends were trimmed by 8 bases and 7 bases, with 12 bases remaining between them. The CDR3 spells CASGYSGNSPLHF. CDR3 DNA: TGTGCCAGCGGATACAGTGGGAATTCACCCCTCCACTTT.

To note about this clonotype: One end of the junction fails to match germline, which may point to a read error. In DNA, the CDR3 is TGTGCCAGCAGCTTGGGTCGGGGGGGCTCCTACGAGCAGTACTTC. It yields the protein CASSLGRGGSYEQYF. The chain is built from TRBV5-3 and TRBJ2-7, with 8 positions matching TRBD2. TRBV5-3 is labeled an ORF, and its function is uncertain. The CDR3 totals 15 residues.

This clonotype was counted between two and nine times. The chain joins TRBV29-1 to TRBJ2-7, with 8 bases matching TRBD2. CDR1 and CDR2 (germline): SQVTM, ANQGSEA. The CDR3 is 11 residues long. The CDR3 spells CRRGAAYEQYF. In DNA, the CDR3 is TGCAGGCGGGGGGCCGCCTACGAGCAGTACTTC.

This clonotype was counted a few times. The rearrangement uses TRBV6-1 and TRBJ2-1; 10 bases match TRBD2. This CDR3 contains 16 residues. In germline, CDR1 is MNHNS, CDR2 SASEGT. The trim removed 3 bases at V and 10 bases at J, leaving 12 bases unmatched. CDR3 DNA sequence: TGTGCCAGCAGTGATTGGACTAGCGGCCCGTTTAGGGAGCAGTTCTTC. It yields the protein CASSDWTSGPFREQFF.

This clonotype was recorded many times. The CDR3 coding sequence is TGTGCCACTCGACCGGGGGGGGACCCCTATGGCTACACCTTC. This gives the protein CATRPGGDPYGYTF. The chain carries TRBV15 and TRBJ1-2; TRBD1 is a possible D gene (5 bases). The CDR3 consists of 14 residues. The germline gives CDR1 LNHNV, CDR2 YYDKDF (reference sequence). Deletions cut 9 bases from V and 4 bases from J, with 18 bases between.

The chain recombines TRBV6-1 with TRBJ2-7, with D perhaps matching TRBD1 (6 bases). The CDR3 is 14 residues long. Trimming shortened V by 5 bases and J by 6 bases, and 17 bases separated the two germline ends. The germline V gene encodes CDR1 MNHNS and CDR2 SASEGT. The CDR3 DNA sequence: TGTGCCAGCAGTTACATACAGGGTAGTGCCGAGCAGTACTTC. It yields the protein CASSYIQGSAEQYF.

This clonotype appeared many times. V and J are TRBV6-1 and TRBJ1-4, with D hard to call. CDR3 size: 13 residues. Trimming removed 7 bases from V and 7 bases from J, with 13 bases in between. Germline V gene data show CDR1 as MNHNS and CDR2 as SASEGT. The CDR3 sequence is CASMEGSSEKLFF. For the CDR3, the DNA is TGTGCCAGCATGGAGGGTAGCAGTGAAAAACTGTTTTTT.

This clonotype came up a few times. The chain uses TRBV27 and TRBJ2-7; D is unclear. Germline CDR1 reads MNHEY; CDR2 reads SMNVEV (reference sequence). The ends were cut back, 1 base at V and 1 base at J, with 8 bases in the middle. The CDR3 loop spans 14 amino acids. The CDR3 sequence: CASSLYQNSYEQYF. DNA for the CDR3: TGTGCCAGCAGTTTATATCAGAATTCCTACGAGCAGTACTTC.

The sample holds a few counts of this clonotype. The chain uses TRBV28 and TRBJ1-6, with 8 nucleotides matching TRBD1. This CDR3 comprises 19 residues. CDR1 and CDR2 from the germline V gene are MDHEN and SYDVKM. V shed 1 base and J 7 bases; nucleotides not matched to a gene: 15. The CDR3 DNA reads TGTGCCAGCAGTTTATCGGTGGGGGGACAGGTAGCCATCAATTCACCCCTCCACTTT. Its protein is CASSLSVGGQVAINSPLHF.